This T cell receptor beta chain originates from a study of cytomegalovirus exposure and HLA in healthy donors. It was with 60 Vbeta and 13 Jbeta primers that the PCR ran. Assay: immunoSEQ multiplex PCR; the TCRdb copy retains only in-frame clones and omits some. The profile shows about 150,000 clones, around 79% of them singletons. Findings of the study overall: Among TCR sequences, most were rare, though some public TCRs appeared in many donors.

Concerning this clone: What it binds is unknown.

The V gene end was trimmed by 7 bases and the J gene end by 5 bases; junction bases not matched to a gene: 8. Germline V gene data show CDR1 as MDHEN and CDR2 as SYDVKM. The CDR3 has 14 amino acids. The sequence derives from a man aged 25 to 45 in good health and CMV-seropositive. The chain carries TRBV28 and TRBJ1-2, with 9 bases that match TRBD1. Sequencing used PBMCs. CDR3 amino acids: CASKNDRGDYGYTF. CDR3 DNA sequence: TGTGCCAGCAAAAATGACAGGGGGGATTATGGCTACACCTTC.